These 15 T cell receptor beta chains came from one sample sequenced in a study of blood T cell repertoires in COVID-19. The assay was immunoSEQ multiplex PCR, and TCRdb's table has in-frame clones only and misses some. Of approximately 230,000 clones listed, more than 80% were seen once; the top ten hold around 2%. The sequenced sample consisted of peripheral blood. Every receptor here comes from a young man who had recovered from COVID-19.

The chain links TRBV5-1 to TRBJ2-5, with D maybe TRBD1 (5 bases). With 0 bases removed from V and 4 bases from J, the gap between germline ends came to 16 bases. This CDR3 is 16 amino acids long. Germline V gene lookup returns CDR1 SGHRS and CDR2 YFSETQ. CDR3 in amino acids: CASSLEGRVRVETQYF. CDR3 nucleotides: TGCGCCAGCAGCTTGGAGGGCAGGGTCAGGGTAGAGACCCAGTACTTC.

The CDR3 bases are TGTGCCTGGAACCCTCTAGCGGTGGGTGGAGATACGCAGTATTTT. It codes for CAWNPLAVGGDTQYF. The rearrangement uses TRBV30 and TRBJ2-3, with TRBD2 matching 7 bases. V was clipped by 4 bases and J by 5 bases; unmatched bases: 12. Germline loops: CDR1 GTSNPN, CDR2 SVGIG (reference sequence). This CDR3 is 15 amino acids long. Drawing the rest from reference TRBV30 and TRBJ2-3, the complete variable domain is SQTIHQWPATLVQPVGSPLSLECTVEGTSNPNLYWYRQAAGRGLQLLFYSVGIGQISSEVPQNLSASRPQDRQFILSSKKLLLSDSGFYLCAWNPLAVGGDTQYFGPGTRLTVL.

The V gene is TRBV18, the J gene TRBJ2-7; maybe TRBD1 (6 bases). V lost 5 bases and J lost 1, with 12 bases in between. The CDR3 totals 14 residues. The V gene's germline CDR1 is KGHSH and CDR2 LQKENI. The CDR3 DNA sequence: TGTGCCAGCTCATCAGGGGAGAGTTCCTACGAGCAGTACTTC. It yields the protein CASSSGESSYEQYF.

A note on this clone: A read error may produce the germline difference seen at one junction end. The chain is built from TRBV6-1 and TRBJ1-1; no definite D call. This CDR3 contains 11 residues. Germline V gene sequence: CDR1 MNHNS, CDR2 SASEGT. The CDR3 sequence is CASREGPGAFF. For the CDR3, the DNA is TGTGCCAGCAGGGAAGGACCGGGAGCTTTCTTT.

V is TRBV6-5 and J is TRBJ2-7; 7 nucleotides agree with TRBD1. The CDR3 is 16 residues long. J lost 2 bases, V lost 2 bases, and 9 bases had no gene match. CDR1 is MNHEY and CDR2 is SVGAGI in the germline V gene. CDR3 in DNA: TGTGCCAGCAGTTACGCCGCCCGACAGGGCCCCTACGAGCAGTACTTC. It specifies CASSYAARQGPYEQYF.

This CDR3 is CAWSVLGREQYF. The CDR3 DNA reads TGTGCCTGGAGTGTACTCGGGAGAGAGCAGTACTTC. The chain couples TRBV30 to TRBJ2-7; maybe TRBD2 (6 bases). Per germline, CDR1 GTSNPN and CDR2 SVGIG (reference sequence). V was pared by 0 bases and J by 7 bases, with 10 bases between. CDR3 length equals 12 residues.

The chain combines TRBV5-1 with TRBJ1-2; 10 bases are shared with TRBD1. V lost 4 bases and J lost 3; bases outside the gene matches: 12. Germline values: CDR1 SGHRS, CDR2 YFSETQ. The CDR3 has 17 amino acids. CDR3 coding DNA: TGCGCCAGCAGCGTGAGACAGGGGGCCGCTGGCGACTATGGCTACACCTTC. It translates to CASSVRQGAAGDYGYTF.

This rearrangement joins TRBV4-1 to TRBJ2-5, with no clear D. The length of the CDR3 is 12 residues. Germline V lookup: CDR1 MGHRA, CDR2 YSYEKL. V lost 1 base to trimming and J lost 7 bases, with 7 bases between them. The CDR3 bases are TGCGCCAGCAGCCAAGGTACCGGGACCCAGTACTTC. Translation gives CASSQGTGTQYF.

This clone appeared once. The chain employs TRBV5-1 and TRBJ2-3, with 10 bases fitting TRBD2. With V trimmed by 4 bases and J by 0 bases, 14 bases remained unmatched. Germline CDR1 and CDR2: SGHRS and YFSETQ. This CDR3 spans 19 amino acids. The CDR3 loop reads CASSPIGASGGASTDTQYF. For the CDR3, the DNA is TGCGCCAGCAGCCCCATTGGGGCTAGCGGGGGCGCTAGCACAGATACGCAGTATTTT.

The chain recombines TRBV7-9 with TRBJ2-3, with 8 bases lining up with TRBD2. The trim removed 0 bases at V and 5 bases at J, leaving 7 bases unmatched. This CDR3 is built from 16 residues. Germline values: CDR1 SEHNR, CDR2 FQNEAQ (reference sequence). The CDR3 loop reads CASSLALRGGQDTQYF. CDR3 sequence (DNA): TGTGCCAGCAGCTTAGCTCTTCGGGGGGGCCAAGATACGCAGTATTTT.

The rearrangement links TRBV18 to TRBJ2-1; 9 nucleotides agree with TRBD1. The CDR3 runs 17 residues. Trimming removed 2 bases from V and 15 bases from J; junction bases left unmatched: 20. Germline CDR1 KGHSH, CDR2 LQKENI. The DNA for the CDR3 is TGTGCCAGCTCACCATTCCAAGGGACAGGGTTGCGCTTCGAGGGGTTCTTC. Protein: CASSPFQGTGLRFEGFF.

The V call is TRBV7-2, the J call TRBJ2-2, with D unresolved. The CDR3 spans 13 residues. The ends were cut back, 4 bases at V and 2 bases at J, with 5 bases in the middle. CDR1 and CDR2 (germline): SGHTA, FQGNSA. CDR3 nucleotide sequence: TGTGCCAGCAGCTCCCTTAACACCGGGGAGCTGTTTTTT. It codes for CASSSLNTGELFF.

This chain uses TRBV3-1 (or the pseudogene TRBV3-2) with TRBJ1-2; TRBD1 agrees at 9 bases. CDR1 is LGHDT, CDR2 YNNKEL, per germline (reference sequence). There are 14 residues in the CDR3. J was trimmed by 8 bases and V by 0 bases; bases with no gene match: 4. As DNA, the CDR3 is TGTGCCAGCAGCCAAGAGGGCGGGACAGGGGGCTACACCTTC. Its translation is CASSQEGGTGGYTF.

The chain is built from TRBV3-1 (or the pseudogene TRBV3-2) and TRBJ2-7, with D possibly TRBD2 on 7 matching bases. Trimming stripped 4 bases from V and 0 bases from J, with 13 bases between. The CDR3 is made up of 15 amino acids. The germline V gene encodes CDR1 LGHDT and CDR2 YNNKEL (reference sequence). The CDR3 region has the DNA TGTGCCAGCAGCCTACAGGGCGGGGGCTCCTACGAGCAGTACTTC. Its translation is CASSLQGGGSYEQYF.

The chain is built from TRBV10-3 and TRBJ1-1; 7 bases are a match to TRBD1. V shed 7 bases, J shed 0 bases, and the junction held 8 bases outside the gene matches. Germline-derived CDR1 and CDR2 are ENHRY and SYGVKD. The CDR3 has 15 residues. The CDR3 sequence is CAITPDRAMNTEAFF. CDR3 bases: TGTGCCATCACCCCCGACAGGGCCATGAACACTGAAGCTTTCTTT.